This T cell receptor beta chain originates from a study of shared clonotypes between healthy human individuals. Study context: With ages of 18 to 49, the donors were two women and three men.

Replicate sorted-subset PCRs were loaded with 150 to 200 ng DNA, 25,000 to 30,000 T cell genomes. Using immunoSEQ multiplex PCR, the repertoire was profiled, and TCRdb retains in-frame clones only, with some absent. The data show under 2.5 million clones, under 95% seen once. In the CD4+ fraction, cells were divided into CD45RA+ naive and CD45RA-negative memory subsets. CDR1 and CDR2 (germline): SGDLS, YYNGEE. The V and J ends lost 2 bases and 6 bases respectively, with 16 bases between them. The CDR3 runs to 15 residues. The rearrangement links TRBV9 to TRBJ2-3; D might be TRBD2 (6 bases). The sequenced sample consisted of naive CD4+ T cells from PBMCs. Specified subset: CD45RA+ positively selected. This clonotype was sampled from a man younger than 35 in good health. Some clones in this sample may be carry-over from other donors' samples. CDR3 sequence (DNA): TGTGCCAGCAGCGTTGGTATGAGGGACTTGGATACGCAGTATTTT. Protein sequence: CASSVGMRDLDTQYF.